This TCR beta chain was retrieved from a study of shared clonotypes between healthy human individuals (TCRdb year 2020). Study-level background: A few men and a couple of women, aged 18 to 49 years, made up the cohort. For each donor, three plates each were used for CD4 naive and CD4 memory, two plates were used for CD8 naive, and one plate was used for CD8 memory. To estimate repertoire size and how much clonotypes are shared between individuals, the study performed deep sequencing of blood TCR repertoires from 4 to 6 healthy adults. Libraries were prepared and TCR repertoires were sequenced by different laboratories using diverse techniques, in order to increase sequencing depth and limit assay-specific biases. Between about 0.8 and 9.5 billion PBMCs per donor were obtained by leukapheresis. Study-wide conclusions, independent of this receptor: Only blood was sampled, and tissue TCR repertoires likely differ from those in blood. Compared with non-shared clonotypes, clonotypes shared by all four sorted-subset donors had higher generation probabilities. Because the study included a small number of donors, the genetic and exposure-history diversity represented was limited. Naive subsets generally had larger estimated clonotype richness than memory subsets. Rarefaction of sorted-subset datasets indicated incomplete sequencing despite the large sequencing depth. When several donors were compared, the shared fraction of clonotypes was about 5% for naive CD4, 3.5% for naive CD8, roughly 2.5% for memory CD4, and 0.4% for memory CD8. Pairwise subsampling indicated that sequencing depth was expected to affect the degree of clonotype sharing among donors.

CDR1 and CDR2 are drawn from the germline V gene: SGHNT, YENEEA. V gives up 5 bases and J gives up 2 bases, and the segment between their germline ends measures 7 bases. From the cysteine through the phenylalanine, the CDR3 covers 12 amino acids. Only CDR3 DNA remains: 36 bases, in frame from the first base. Using the deep immunoSEQ assay, multiplex PCR amplified TCR CDR3 regions from genomic DNA. Extracted genomic DNA from each cell subset was spread evenly across all wells of several immunoSEQ 96-well plates, with each plate serving as a replicate. For sorted subsets, about 200 ng genomic DNA, equal to tens of thousands of T cell genomes, was loaded into each replicate PCR. Purified libraries were quantified with a Qubit 3.0 fluorometer, sized on a Bioanalyzer 2100, and re-quantified with the KAPA Library Quantification kit. Each immunoSEQ 96-well plate was sequenced on its own single-read 150-cycle Illumina NextSeq 550 flow cell. The study's own analysis went as follows. Because only junctional sequences without quality scores were contained in the immunoSEQ output, filtering matching that applied to full-length reads could not be performed. To assign V/J genes and CDR3, sequences were annotated against IMGT germline references using PyIR, a Python wrapper for IgBLAST v1.9. Any read was removed if the V/J assignment was weak (E-value above 1e-6), the CDR3 was missing, or the read contained stop codons, out-of-frame junctions, or ambiguous translated residues. A V3J clonotype was defined by an identical inferred V gene, J gene, and CDR3 amino acid sequence. The percentage overlap between two repertoires was calculated by dividing the number of shared unique clonotypes by the size of the smaller repertoire. Repertoire richness was assessed with RTK rarefaction, the Chao1 estimator, and Recon v2.1 estimates of unobserved clonotypes. Generation probabilities were computed with OLGA for all TCRbeta clonotypes obtained by the gDNA method from a few donors. The source is immuneACCESS, and TCRdb retained only in-frame sequences with V and J called. Part of the clones is not carried over; for the studies checked, unresolved V genes explain less than half of this, and the remainder is unexplained. V and J calls and clone size are given by that table; D and trimming were obtained from the DNA. Here the sample has about 2,500,000 clones; approximately 90% occur a single time. Of the sample, roughly 0.14% falls within the top ten clones.

Turning to this clone: Its binding antigen is unknown. Base qualities are missing; no much larger clone stands one base away.

The donors were healthy, HIV-negative adults who had no recently reported acute infections or vaccinations. All donors were Caucasian adults living in Nashville, Tennessee, USA. CD4+ T cells were enriched through magnetic negative selection, after which naive cells were positively selected on CD45RA and the remaining negative fraction served as the memory subset. Blood was collected by leukapheresis, and PBMCs were isolated by Ficoll-Histopaque density gradient centrifugation and then cryopreserved in liquid nitrogen vapor phase. Analytical flow cytometry was used to check the purity and quantity of each magnetically sorted T cell population. Each sorted fraction had its genomic DNA isolated and then quantified by UV absorbance on a Nanodrop 2000c.

The rearrangement joined TRBV11-3 to TRBJ2-7, with the D gene call left open. The sequenced sample was naive CD4+ T cells sorted from blood. What the cell subset or site label conveys for this sample: CD45RA+ positively selected. The clonotype originates from a man between 18 and 29 years old in good health. The encoded CDR3 is CASSHGTYEQYF. In nucleotides, the sequence is TGTGCCAGCAGCCACGGTACCTACGAGCAGTACTTC.